These 26 T cell receptor beta chains were sequenced from one sample in a study of T cells in Graves' hyperthyroidism and ophthalmopathy. The TCR beta CDR3 regions underwent amplification using RNA transcripts as the source. During a first-round RT-PCR of the TCR CDR3, the HTBI primer set was used. Each CDR3 protein gets one entry after TCRdb re-called the multiplex PCR reads with MiXCR. The sample consists of 500,000 to 600,000 distinct CDR3 sequences, around 46% of them appearing once. The sample was peripheral blood or thyroid tissue (not recorded which). These receptors all stem from a woman between 18 and 29 years old with Graves' hyperthyroidism.

The chain links TRBV29-1 to TRBJ2-7, with 11 bases identical to TRBD2. J gave up 7 bases and V 1 base, and 12 bases lay outside the gene matches. The CDR3 covers 16 residues. CDR1 and CDR2 (germline): SQVTM, ANQGSEA. CDR3 DNA sequence: TGCAGCGTTGAAGGACTAGCGGGAAACCTACTCGGGGAGCAGTACTTC. This codes for CSVEGLAGNLLGEQYF.

This clonotype has ten or more counts. This chain joins TRBV20-1 and TRBJ1-1, with TRBD1 matching 9 bases. Trimming took 3 bases from V and 7 from J; bases not matched to a gene: 9. Germline lookup yields CDR1 DFQATT and CDR2 SNEGSKA (reference sequence). This CDR3 comprises 14 residues. In DNA form, the CDR3 reads TGCAGTGCTAGCCCGGGGACAGGGTTCGGTGAAGCTTTCTTT. Its protein is CSASPGTGFGEAFF.

The chain uses TRBV20-1 and TRBJ2-3, with 12 bases matching TRBD2. CDR1 and CDR2 (germline): DFQATT, SNEGSKA (reference sequence). This CDR3 region has 16 residues. With 1 base clipped from V and 3 bases from J, the junction kept 5 bases outside the gene matches. Here the CDR3 DNA reads TGCAGTGCTAGAGGACTAGCGGGAGTCCAGACAGATACGCAGTATTTT. This encodes CSARGLAGVQTDTQYF.

This clonotype was observed once. The rearrangement uses TRBV5-1 and TRBJ2-1; a possible D gene is TRBD2 (6 bases). The V gene lost 3 bases and the J gene lost 6 bases, with 19 bases spanning the gap. The CDR3 has 16 residues. Germline assignment: CDR1 SGHRS and CDR2 YFSETQ. This CDR3 is CASSSGLAGPANEQFF. CDR3 in DNA: TGCGCCAGCAGCTCCGGGTTGGCGGGACCTGCCAATGAGCAGTTCTTC. The full variable domain, completed using reference TRBV5-1 and TRBJ2-1, is KAGVTQTPRYLIKTRGQQVTLSCSPISGHRSVSWYQQTPGQGLQFLFEYFSETQRNKGNFPGRFSGRQFSNSRSEMNVSTLELGDSALYLCASSSGLAGPANEQFFGPGTRLTVL.

This clonotype was seen many times. The chain carries TRBV4-1 and TRBJ2-7, with 8 nucleotides matching TRBD2. Germline-derived CDR1 and CDR2 are MGHRA and YSYEKL. The CDR3 consists of 16 residues. With 0 bases clipped from V and 1 base from J, the junction kept 5 bases outside the gene matches. CDR3 nucleotides: TGCGCCAGCAGCCAAGATTCGTCGGGAGGGTCCTACGAGCAGTACTTC. This encodes CASSQDSSGGSYEQYF.

With respect to this clonotype: One end of the junction varies from germline; a read error may be responsible. The chain couples TRBV7-9 to TRBJ1-2; the match to TRBD1 covers 8 bases. CDR1 SEHNR and CDR2 FQNEAQ come from the germline V gene (reference sequence). CDR3 length equals 12 residues. Written as DNA, the CDR3 is TGTGCCAGCAGCTTGGCCTGGGACAGGAAGTTCTTC. Its translation is CASSLAWDRKFF.

With respect to this clonotype: A much larger clone lies one base from this, so it may be a read error. V and J are TRBV27 and TRBJ2-7; D not resolved. Germline V CDR1 and CDR2: MNHEY, SMNVEV (reference sequence). Trimming cost V 5 bases and J 3 bases, with 11 bases left between them. The CDR3 is 13 residues long. CDR3 amino acids: CASSPCLNYEQYF. The DNA of the CDR3 is TGTGCCAGCAGTCCCTGCCTTAACTACGAGCAGTACTTC.

This chain links TRBV7-2 with TRBJ2-7, with 12 bases aligning to TRBD2. This CDR3 is built from 18 residues. The V gene end was trimmed by 5 bases and the J gene end by 0 bases; junction bases not matched to a gene: 11. Germline V gene data show CDR1 as SGHTA and CDR2 as FQGNSA. This CDR3 reads CASSERLAGEGGSYEQYF. CDR3 nucleotides: TGTGCCAGCAGCGAAAGACTAGCGGGAGAGGGCGGCTCCTACGAGCAGTACTTC.

This clonotype showed up just a few times. This chain connects TRBV29-1 to TRBJ2-5; 9 bases are shared with TRBD2. The germline gives CDR1 SQVTM, CDR2 ANQGSEA. The CDR3 runs 12 residues. Unmatched junction bases numbered 2, after V lost 4 bases and J lost 5 bases. The CDR3 region has the DNA TGCAGCGTTGCCAGCGGGAGGGAGACCCAGTACTTC. It yields the protein CSVASGRETQYF. The full variable domain, with the rest looked up from reference TRBV29-1 and TRBJ2-5, is SAVISQKPSRDICQRGTSLTIQCQVDSQVTMMFWYRQQPGQSLTLIATANQGSEATYESGFVIDKFPISRPNLTFSTLTVSNMSPEDSSIYLCSVASGRETQYFGPGTRLLVL.

The sample holds a few counts of this clonotype. The chain combines TRBV19 with TRBJ1-5; 7 nucleotides agree with TRBD1. Germline CDR1 LNHDA, CDR2 SQIVND (reference sequence). The junction had 15 bases not matched to a gene; V was cut back by 5 bases and J by 5 bases. The CDR3 runs 17 residues. DNA of the CDR3: TGTGCCAGTAGTGACCCCCGATGGACAGGCTTGTATCAGCCCCAGCATTTT. Amino acids: CASSDPRWTGLYQPQHF.

Many counts were recorded for this clonotype. The CDR3 loop reads CSARRQGNSPLHF. In DNA, the CDR3 is TGCAGTGCTAGGAGGCAGGGTAATTCACCCCTCCACTTT. The chain couples TRBV20-1 to TRBJ1-6; D may be TRBD1 (5 bases). V lost 3 bases, J lost 6 bases, and 9 bases lay in between. CDR3 length: 13 amino acids. From germline, CDR1 is DFQATT and CDR2 SNEGSKA (reference sequence).

Ten or more counts support this clonotype. The genes are TRBV7-9 and TRBJ1-2, with 7 bases that match TRBD1. Germline CDR1 SEHNR, CDR2 FQNEAQ (reference sequence). The junction had 10 bases not matched to a gene; V was cut back by 7 bases and J by 2 bases. This CDR3 region has 15 residues. In nucleotides, the CDR3 is TGTGCCAGCAACCACTCACCACAGGGGAACTATGGCTACACCTTC. This translates into CASNHSPQGNYGYTF.

The V and J genes are TRBV27 and TRBJ2-7; 13 positions agree with TRBD2. This CDR3 contains 17 residues. Unmatched junction bases numbered 13, after V lost 4 bases and J lost 7 bases. The V gene's germline CDR1 is MNHEY and CDR2 SMNVEV (reference sequence). This CDR3 is CASSYLGTSGDYNEQYF. The CDR3 DNA reads as TGTGCCAGCAGTTACCTGGGGACTAGCGGGGACTACAATGAGCAGTACTTC.

This clonotype was observed at least ten times. The chain employs TRBV29-1 and TRBJ2-7, with 9 bases matching TRBD1. The CDR3 runs 14 residues. V lost 6 bases and J lost 2; bases outside the gene matches: 8. Germline V gene data show CDR1 as SQVTM and CDR2 as ANQGSEA. The CDR3: CSVDPGQGTYEQYF. CDR3 in DNA: TGCAGCGTGGATCCGGGACAGGGAACCTACGAGCAGTACTTC.

The chain employs TRBV6-5 and TRBJ1-1; D may be TRBD1 (6 bases). V gave up 7 bases and J gave up 4 bases, with 16 bases separating them. The CDR3 loop spans 14 amino acids. Germline V gives CDR1 MNHEY, CDR2 SVGAGI. The CDR3 region is CASNEARTATEAFF. The CDR3 DNA follows: TGTGCCAGCAATGAGGCGAGGACAGCCACTGAAGCTTTCTTT.

This clonotype was seen a few times. This chain joins TRBV10-3 and TRBJ2-3; perhaps TRBD2 as D (5 bases). CDR3 length: 14 amino acids. V gave up 7 bases and J gave up 4 bases, with 15 bases separating them. Germline CDR1 is ENHRY and CDR2 is SYGVKD. The CDR3 loop reads CAIKVGEVADTQYF. The CDR3 DNA reads as TGTGCCATCAAGGTGGGAGAAGTTGCAGATACGCAGTATTTT.

This clonotype occurred once. Just one base apart from a much larger clone, this may be a read error. The chain couples TRBV7-2 to TRBJ1-4, with D unclear. Per germline, CDR1 SGHTA and CDR2 FQGNSA. CDR3 length: 14 amino acids. In DNA, the CDR3 is TGTGCCAGCAGCTTAGAAGGTTTTAATGAAGAACTGTTTTTT. The encoded protein is CASSLEGFNEELFF. The whole variable domain, filled in from reference TRBV7-2 and TRBJ1-4, reads GAGVSQSPSNKVTEKGKDVELRCDPISGHTALYWYRQSLGQGLEFLIYFQGNSAPDKSGLPSDRFSAERTGGSVSTLTIQRTQQEDSAVYLCASSLEGFNEELFFGSGTQLSVL.

This clonotype was recorded many times. CDR3 sequence (DNA): TGTGCCAGCAGCTTAGGTCCGGAAGAGACCCAGTACTTC. It yields the protein CASSLGPEETQYF. The rearrangement uses TRBV11-2 and TRBJ2-5; D is unclear. The CDR3 contains 13 residues. V was clipped by 1 base and J by 3 bases, with 6 bases between them. Germline CDR1 is SGHAT and CDR2 is FQNNGV.

There are many counts of this clonotype. The chain links TRBV7-9 to TRBJ2-7; 9 bases are a match to TRBD1. V was pared by 6 bases and J by 5 bases, with 17 bases of the junction left unmatched. The CDR3 spans 17 residues. Germline CDR1 and CDR2: SEHNR and FQNEAQ (reference sequence). The CDR3 spells CASRPTGGPSGQHEQYF. In nucleotides, the CDR3 is TGTGCCAGCAGACCTACAGGGGGCCCCTCGGGTCAACACGAGCAGTACTTC.

In regard to this clonotype: Compared with germline, one end of the junction differs, possibly owing to a read error. The chain employs TRBV10-3 and TRBJ1-2; D is undetermined. The CDR3 length is 15 residues. The V gene's germline CDR1 is ENHRY and CDR2 SYGVKD. The DNA of the CDR3 is TGTGCCATCAGTGAGGGGAGGGCACGGAGCTATAGCTACACCTTC. It yields the protein CAISEGRARSYSYTF.

J is TRBJ2-5 and V is TRBV20-1; 11 nucleotides line up with TRBD2. Losses at the gene ends were 3 bases for V and 5 bases for J; bases not matched to a gene: 5. The CDR3 has 14 residues. CDR1 is DFQATT, CDR2 SNEGSKA, per germline (reference sequence). The CDR3 DNA follows: TGCAGTGCTAGGGAGGCTAGCGGGAGGGAGACCCAGTACTTC. As protein: CSAREASGRETQYF.

This clonotype has ten or more counts. The chain has TRBV20-1 and TRBJ2-2; TRBD2 agrees at 9 bases. The ends lost 5 bases at V and 7 bases at J; junction bases unmatched: 14. The CDR3 is made up of 16 amino acids. CDR1 DFQATT and CDR2 SNEGSKA come from the germline V gene (reference sequence). The CDR3 loop reads CSAPRPAGGLGGELFF. DNA for the CDR3: TGCAGTGCTCCTCGTCCGGCGGGAGGGCTAGGCGGGGAGCTGTTTTTT.

V and J are TRBV19 and TRBJ2-3; D perhaps matches TRBD2 (5 bases). The CDR3 totals 15 residues. Deletions cut 4 bases from V and 0 bases from J, with 11 bases between. CDR1 is LNHDA and CDR2 is SQIVND in the germline V gene (reference sequence). CDR3 protein: CASSTVALSTDTQYF. The CDR3 DNA reads as TGTGCCAGTAGTACGGTAGCGCTTAGCACAGATACGCAGTATTTT. Full variable domain (missing parts from reference TRBV19 and TRBJ2-3): DGGITQSPKYLFRKEGQNVTLSCEQNLNHDAMYWYRQDPGQGLRLIYYSQIVNDFQKGDIAEGYSVSREKKESFPLTVTSAQKNPTAFYLCASSTVALSTDTQYFGPGTRLTVL.

This clonotype was seen a few times. A much more abundant neighbour one base away suggests this may be a read error. V is TRBV7-9 and J is TRBJ2-5, with D possibly TRBD2 on 5 matching bases. V gave up 2 bases and J gave up 4 bases, with 17 bases separating them. Germline assignment: CDR1 SEHNR and CDR2 FQNEAQ (reference sequence). The CDR3 is made up of 16 amino acids. Here the CDR3 reads CASSLMVTGLGETQYF. CDR3 bases: TGTGCCAGCAGCTTAATGGTAACGGGATTGGGAGAGACCCAGTACTTC. Variable domain in full (rest from reference TRBV7-9 and TRBJ2-5): DTGVSQNPRHKITKRGQNVTFRCDPISEHNRLYWYRQTLGQGPEFLTYFQNEAQLEKSRLLSDRFSAERPKGSFSTLEIQRTEQGDSAMYLCASSLMVTGLGETQYFGPGTRLLVL.

This clonotype has a count of ten or more. The rearrangement links TRBV5-1 to TRBJ1-2; tentative D call: TRBD1 (5 bases). CDR1 and CDR2 (germline): SGHRS, YFSETQ. The CDR3 runs to 12 residues. Trimming shortened V by 4 bases and J by 7 bases, and 11 bases separated the two germline ends. The CDR3 sequence: CASSSGDFGYTF. The CDR3, as DNA: TGCGCCAGCAGCAGCGGGGACTTTGGCTACACCTTC.

The sample holds many counts of this clonotype. The chain employs TRBV5-6 and TRBJ1-2; no clear D. V gave up 6 bases and J gave up 4 bases, with 19 bases separating them. This CDR3 contains 15 residues. Germline assignment: CDR1 SGHDT and CDR2 YYEEEE. The CDR3 region has the DNA TGTGCCAGCACCATCTACGGCCGGGAAGGCTATGGCTACACCTTC. Protein sequence: CASTIYGREGYGYTF.